This TCR beta chain was captured in a study of T cell changes during pregnancy in multiple sclerosis. This clone was seen a handful of times. The CDR3 has 13 amino acids. Trimming removed 7 bases from V and 5 bases from J; junction bases left unmatched: 7. Germline values: CDR1 MNHNS, CDR2 SASEGT. Profiled with immunoSEQ multiplex PCR; TCRdb holds only in-frame clones, not every one. The top ten clones hold 1.5% to 2% of a sample with approximately 93,000 clones, roughly 90% of them seen once. The TCR sequence derives from a female donor in good health, enrolled as a control in a pregnancy study. The sequencing used peripheral blood, collected in the first trimester of pregnancy. V is TRBV6-1 and J is TRBJ2-7, with 8 bases fitting TRBD1. CDR3 sequence: CASTGTGLNEQYF. CDR3 sequence (DNA): TGTGCCAGCACCGGGACAGGACTTAACGAGCAGTACTTC.